The next 28 T cell receptor beta chains were all read from a single sample in a study of T-cell reconstitution after alpha-beta-depleted transplantation in children. Unique molecular identifiers were built into the TCRbeta library. TCRdb re-called the PCR reads with MiXCR, one entry per CDR3 protein. The sample lists some 200,000 distinct CDR3 sequences, roughly 14% occurring once. Sequenced here: PBMCs from the stem cell graft donor, sampled from the stem cell graft. Receptors were obtained from a human donor who donated a stem cell graft to a child with acute lymphoblastic leukemia.

Many counts were recorded for this clonotype. The chain combines TRBV11-2 with TRBJ2-5; D uncertain. Germline V gives CDR1 SGHAT, CDR2 FQNNGV. There are 13 residues in the CDR3. V gave up 5 bases and J gave up 5 bases, with 12 bases separating them. CDR3 nucleotides: TGTGCCAGCAGCGCATTCTCCAGGGAGACCCAGTACTTC. Translated, it gives CASSAFSRETQYF. Complete variable domain (other parts from reference TRBV11-2 and TRBJ2-5): EAGVAQSPRYKIIEKRQSVAFWCNPISGHATLYWYQQILGQGPKLLIQFQNNGVVDDSQLPKDRFSAERLKGVDSTLKIQPAKLEDSAVYLCASSAFSRETQYFGPGTRLLVL.

This clonotype was found many times. The CDR3 protein is CSVQTPRQSTYEQYF. Here the CDR3 DNA reads TGCAGCGTCCAAACACCCCGACAGTCGACCTACGAGCAGTACTTC. The chain carries TRBV29-1 and TRBJ2-7; D is perhaps TRBD1 (5 bases). The length of the CDR3 is 15 residues. Germline V gene data show CDR1 as SQVTM and CDR2 as ANQGSEA. V shed 6 bases and J shed 2 bases, with 20 bases lying between them.

This clonotype was recorded at least ten times. The rearrangement uses TRBV20-1 and TRBJ1-1; TRBD1 is a possible D gene (6 bases). Germline V gene sequence: CDR1 DFQATT, CDR2 SNEGSKA (reference sequence). V was trimmed by 0 bases and J by 5 bases, leaving 16 bases between them. CDR3 length: 15 residues. CDR3 sequence (DNA): TGCAGTGCTAGAGATCTGACTAACAGGGTAACTGAAGCTTTCTTT. This translates into CSARDLTNRVTEAFF.

V usage is TRBV29-1 and J usage is TRBJ2-7; the D gene could be TRBD1 or TRBD2 (6 bases each). Trimming cost V 4 bases and J 6 bases, with 10 bases left between them. Germline CDR1 is SQVTM and CDR2 is ANQGSEA. The CDR3 spans 11 residues. The DNA of the CDR3 is TGCAGCGTTGTCAAGGGGGGCGAGCAGTACTTC. It translates to CSVVKGGEQYF.

The rearrangement links TRBV7-2 to TRBJ1-1; TRBD1 might be the D (5 bases). The CDR3 runs 15 residues. Germline loops: CDR1 SGHTA, CDR2 FQGNSA. V was shortened by 8 bases and J by 4 bases, with 20 bases between the two germline ends. The DNA of the CDR3 is TGTGCCAGCCAGCGGGGCCAGCCATCGGGCACTGAAGCTTTCTTT. Its protein is CASQRGQPSGTEAFF. The full variable domain, in which reference TRBV7-2 and TRBJ1-1 provide the parts outside the CDR3, is GAGVSQSPSNKVTEKGKDVELRCDPISGHTALYWYRQSLGQGLEFLIYFQGNSAPDKSGLPSDRFSAERTGGSVSTLTIQRTQQEDSAVYLCASQRGQPSGTEAFFGQGTRLTVV.

There are a few counts of this clonotype. The chain couples TRBV27 to TRBJ1-5; TRBD1 agrees at 9 bases. The CDR3 has 15 residues. V was clipped by 6 bases and J by 6 bases; unmatched bases: 9. Germline CDR1 is MNHEY and CDR2 is SMNVEV (reference sequence). This CDR3 is CASRKGTGGVQPQHF. The CDR3 DNA reads as TGTGCCAGCAGAAAGGGAACAGGGGGCGTTCAGCCCCAGCATTTT.

This clonotype was counted at least ten times. The V gene is TRBV7-6, the J gene TRBJ2-6, with D possibly matching TRBD1 (7 bases). V lost 6 bases to trimming and J lost 1 base, with 16 bases between them. CDR3 length: 17 residues. The V gene's germline CDR1 is SGHVS and CDR2 FNYEAQ. CDR3 residues: CASSQTGTYSGANVLTF. The CDR3 DNA follows: TGTGCCAGCAGTCAGACAGGGACTTATTCTGGGGCCAACGTCCTGACTTTC.

This clonotype was recorded a few times. The chain joins TRBV5-1 to TRBJ2-7; a weak D match, TRBD1 (6 bases). This CDR3 comprises 15 residues. Germline V gene sequence: CDR1 SGHRS, CDR2 YFSETQ. Trimming removed 1 base from V and 4 bases from J, with 15 bases in between. The CDR3 spells CASSLFFGQLYEQYF. CDR3 bases: TGCGCCAGCAGCTTGTTCTTCGGACAGTTGTACGAGCAGTACTTC.

Points on this clonotype: Given a much more abundant clone one base away, this may be a read error. The chain joins TRBV19 to TRBJ2-6; 7 bases line up with TRBD1. Looked up from germline, CDR1 is LNHDA and CDR2 is SQIVND (reference sequence). The CDR3 consists of 16 residues. The CDR3 sequence: CAISDRTGSGANVLTF. The CDR3 DNA is TGTGCCATTAGTGATCGGACAGGATCCGGGGCCAACGTCCTGACTTTC.

This clonotype was detected ten times or more. V is TRBV20-1 and J is TRBJ1-5, with D uncertain. The V gene lost 6 bases and the J gene lost 7 bases, with 16 bases spanning the gap. Germline V gives CDR1 DFQATT, CDR2 SNEGSKA (reference sequence). The length of the CDR3 is 13 residues. CDR3 DNA sequence: TGCAGTGCAGGGCCGGGCTTGGACCAGCCCCAGCATTTT. Protein sequence: CSAGPGLDQPQHF.

There are many counts of this clonotype. The chain has TRBV19 and TRBJ1-1; 10 bases match TRBD1. The CDR3 extends over 14 amino acids. V was pared by 10 bases and J by 3 bases, with 8 bases of the junction left unmatched. Germline V lookup: CDR1 LNHDA, CDR2 SQIVND (reference sequence). The CDR3 sequence is CATKTGGADTEAFF. The DNA of the CDR3 is TGTGCCACAAAGACAGGGGGCGCCGACACTGAAGCTTTCTTT.

The gene calls are TRBV20-1 and TRBJ2-3, with 9 bases fitting TRBD1. This CDR3 spans 15 amino acids. J lost 2 bases, V lost 5 bases, and 8 bases had no gene match. Germline CDR1 is DFQATT and CDR2 is SNEGSKA (reference sequence). The DNA of the CDR3 is TGCAGTGCTCGGGAACAGGGGGCCTACACAGATACGCAGTATTTT. It yields the protein CSAREQGAYTDTQYF.

This clonotype has a count of ten or more. This chain joins TRBV5-5 and TRBJ2-7; D gene unclear. Trimming took 1 base from V and 4 from J, leaving 9 bases between them. CDR1 and CDR2 from the germline V gene are SGHKS and YYEKEE (reference sequence). The CDR3 is 13 amino acids. CDR3 nucleotides: TGTGCCAGCAGCTTGACTTCCTTATACGAGCAGTACTTC. It codes for CASSLTSLYEQYF.

This clonotype showed up just a few times. The chain couples TRBV3-1 to TRBJ2-5; D might be TRBD2 (5 bases). V was shortened by 0 bases and J by 2 bases, with 13 bases between the two germline ends. Germline loops: CDR1 LGHDT, CDR2 YNNKEL (reference sequence). The CDR3 runs to 16 residues. The CDR3 region has the DNA TGTGCCAGCAGCCAAGAGGTTCGAAGACTACAAGAGACCCAGTACTTC. It yields the protein CASSQEVRRLQETQYF.

This clonotype was seen ten or more times. The chain links TRBV9 to TRBJ2-2, with D possibly being TRBD1 or TRBD2 (5 bases each). Germline V CDR1 and CDR2: SGDLS, YYNGEE. V was cut by 4 bases and J by 3 bases, with 16 bases left in between. The CDR3 runs to 16 residues. CDR3 amino acids: CASSLYGGADTGELFF. The DNA of the CDR3 is TGTGCCAGCAGCCTTTATGGGGGTGCGGACACCGGGGAGCTGTTTTTT.

There are many counts of this clonotype. This chain joins TRBV5-6 and TRBJ1-1; TRBD1 might be the D (5 bases). The V end was cut by 3 bases, the J end by 7 bases, with 19 bases between. The CDR3 runs to 15 residues. Germline-derived CDR1 and CDR2 are SGHDT and YYEEEE. This CDR3 is CASSWRDDGGVEAFF. The CDR3 DNA reads TGTGCCAGCAGCTGGAGGGACGACGGAGGGGTTGAAGCTTTCTTT.

Only a few counts were recorded for this clonotype. The gene calls are TRBV20-1 and TRBJ2-3; 9 bases are shared with TRBD2. CDR1 and CDR2 from the germline V gene are DFQATT and SNEGSKA (reference sequence). CDR3 length: 15 amino acids. V shed 5 bases and J 5 bases; nucleotides not matched to a gene: 11. CDR3: CSAGRASGMVDTQYF. The CDR3 coding sequence is TGCAGTGCTGGACGGGCTAGCGGGATGGTAGATACGCAGTATTTT.

This clonotype was detected once. A much more abundant neighbour one base away suggests this may be a read error. No conserved phenylalanine or tryptophan is present at the end of the CDR3, so a read error is the likely explanation. This sequence joins TRBV10-3 and TRBJ1-2; 10 positions agree with TRBD1. Germline-derived CDR1 and CDR2 are ENHRY and SYGVKD. The ends lost 6 bases at V and 8 bases at J; junction bases unmatched: 6. This CDR3 contains 13 residues. The CDR3 is CAIRDMTGGGYTI. In DNA form, the CDR3 reads TGTGCCATCAGGGATATGACAGGGGGCGGCTACACCATC.

At least ten counts were recorded for this clonotype. This chain connects TRBV6-1 to TRBJ2-7; 7 bases line up with TRBD1. The CDR3 loop spans 14 amino acids. CDR1 and CDR2 from the germline V gene are MNHNS and SASEGT. The V segment lost 7 bases and the J segment 3 bases; nucleotides outside the gene matches: 9. CDR3 amino acids: CASTPDPGGYEQYF. CDR3 coding DNA: TGTGCCAGCACCCCCGACCCAGGGGGCTACGAGCAGTACTTC.

This clonotype was picked up a small number of times. The J gene is TRBJ2-7, the V gene TRBV12-3 or TRBV12-4; TRBD2 agrees at 7 bases. Trimming cost V 4 bases and J 5 bases; bases outside gene matches: 8. The CDR3 runs to 14 residues. CDR3 residues: CASSWAGAWDEQYF. CDR3 DNA: TGTGCCAGCAGTTGGGCGGGAGCTTGGGACGAGCAGTACTTC.

At least ten counts were recorded for this clonotype. V gene TRBV7-8 combines with J gene TRBJ2-5, with D possibly matching TRBD2 (6 bases). The length of the CDR3 is 17 residues. Trimming left V 0 bases short and J 2 bases short, with 16 bases between. The germline CDR1 and CDR2 sequences are SGHVS and FQNEAQ. DNA for the CDR3: TGTGCCAGCAGCTTAGCGGAGGGAAGCGGTGGGCAAGAGACCCAGTACTTC. As protein: CASSLAEGSGGQETQYF. Full variable domain (rest looked up from reference TRBV7-8 and TRBJ2-5): GAGVSQSPRYKVAKRGQDVALRCDPISGHVSLFWYQQALGQGPEFLTYFQNEAQLDKSGLPSDRFFAERPEGSVSTLKIQRTQQEDSAVYLCASSLAEGSGGQETQYFGPGTRLLVL.

This clonotype was counted many times. This chain joins TRBV11-1 and TRBJ2-3; 9 bases are shared with TRBD2. V shed 3 bases and J 9 bases; nucleotides not matched to a gene: 22. This CDR3 is 19 amino acids long. Germline lookup yields CDR1 SGHAT and CDR2 FQDESV (reference sequence). The CDR3 sequence is CASSLWGQTPSGVQGTQYF. The DNA of the CDR3 is TGTGCCAGCAGCTTGTGGGGACAGACGCCTAGCGGGGTTCAAGGGACGCAGTATTTT.

This clonotype was seen repeatedly, ten times or more. The J gene is TRBJ2-7, the V gene TRBV12-3 or TRBV12-4; tentatively, D is TRBD1 (6 bases). The CDR3 has 13 residues. Trimming shortened V by 1 base and J by 5 bases, and 9 bases separated the two germline ends. The CDR3 DNA reads TGTGCCAGCAGTTTAGTACAGGGAGACGAGCAGTACTTC. Translation: CASSLVQGDEQYF.

This clonotype was detected many times. The V gene is TRBV20-1, the J gene TRBJ1-4; tentative D call: TRBD1 (5 bases). Germline loops: CDR1 DFQATT, CDR2 SNEGSKA (reference sequence). Trimming left V 6 bases short and J 7 bases short, with 18 bases between. The CDR3 covers 14 residues. CDR3 DNA: TGCAGTGCCACTCCAGGGTCCCCGGTTGAAAAACTGTTTTTT. Encoded protein: CSATPGSPVEKLFF.

This clonotype was found many times. The rearrangement links TRBV20-1 to TRBJ2-5, with D perhaps TRBD2 (6 bases). The CDR3 is made up of 14 amino acids. V lost 0 bases and J lost 2, with 10 bases in between. The germline CDR1 and CDR2 sequences are DFQATT and SNEGSKA (reference sequence). CDR3 DNA sequence: TGCAGTGCTAGAGATTTCGGGAGACAAGAGACCCAGTACTTC. As protein: CSARDFGRQETQYF.

With regard to this clonotype: This may arise from a read error, as a much more abundant clone is one base away. The chain couples TRBV12-3 or TRBV12-4 to TRBJ2-1, with D perhaps matching TRBD1 (6 bases). The CDR3 consists of 16 residues. The DNA for the CDR3 is TGTGTCAGCAAGCCTTCCCTAAGGGGGAACAACCATGAGCAGTTCTTC. It translates to CVSKPSLRGNNHEQFF.

This clonotype was picked up many times. This chain links TRBV7-6 with TRBJ1-5; unclear D gene. The CDR3 sequence is 16 residues long. Germline V gene lookup returns CDR1 SGHVS and CDR2 FNYEAQ. V shed 1 base and J shed 2 bases, with 12 bases lying between them. The CDR3 loop reads CASSLVSGLGNQPQHF. DNA of the CDR3: TGTGCCAGCAGCTTAGTTTCGGGTTTGGGCAATCAGCCCCAGCATTTT.

This clonotype was counted at least ten times. The chain uses TRBV7-8 and TRBJ2-7, with a tentative D call TRBD2 (6 bases). The length of the CDR3 is 15 residues. V was shortened by 4 bases and J by 5 bases, with 18 bases between the two germline ends. The V gene's germline CDR1 is SGHVS and CDR2 FQNEAQ. The CDR3, as DNA: TGTGCCAGCAGCTCGCTTGGAGGGCTTGGAAACGAGCAGTACTTC. This sequence encodes CASSSLGGLGNEQYF. The variable domain in full, with the rest retrieved from reference TRBV7-8 and TRBJ2-7, is GAGVSQSPRYKVAKRGQDVALRCDPISGHVSLFWYQQALGQGPEFLTYFQNEAQLDKSGLPSDRFFAERPEGSVSTLKIQRTQQEDSAVYLCASSSLGGLGNEQYFGPGTRLTVT.